This T cell receptor beta chain derives from a study of blood T cell repertoires in COVID-19. About the study: Sample material is recorded as cDNA or gDNA derived from T cells, B-cell-depleted T cells, or PBMCs.

As processed by the authors: How many nucleated cells were present was estimated from reference gene primer amplification. Sequencing used immunoSEQ multiplex PCR; TCRdb keeps in-frame clones, though not all of them. V and J calls and clone size are those listed in that table; D and trimming were worked out from the DNA. The sample holds fewer than 200,000 clones, under 90% seen once. The V gene's germline CDR1 is SGHRS and CDR2 YFSETQ. The CDR3 is 15 amino acids. Trimming removed 1 base at V and 2 bases at J, with 7 bases between. Donors were grouped by their self-reported clinical history. V and J are TRBV5-1 and TRBJ2-6; D is unclear. Sequencing used PBMCs or T cells enriched from blood (not recorded which). The TCR comes from a man aged 50-59 years who had recovered from COVID-19. The DNA for the CDR3 is TGCGCCAGCAGCTTGATGGGCCCTGGGGCCAACGTCCTGACTTTC. Translated: CASSLMGPGANVLTF.